The sequence of this T cell receptor beta chain was determined in a study of blood T cell repertoires in COVID-19. Study-wide context: Sources were T cells, B-cell-depleted T cells, or PBMCs; the material itself was cDNA or gDNA.

Profiling relied on immunoSEQ multiplex PCR, and the TCRdb table lists in-frame clones only, not all of them. This sample carries fewer than 250,000 clones, 80% to 90% of them seen once, and the ten largest clones take approximately 20%. The germline V gene has CDR1 SEHNR and CDR2 FQNEAQ (reference sequence). The CDR3 has 13 amino acids. V lost 2 bases and J lost 6, with 10 bases in between. The origin of this receptor is a man aged 30 to 45 with active or convalescent COVID-19. Sequencing input: peripheral blood. V usage is TRBV7-9 and J usage is TRBJ1-2; D might be TRBD1 (6 bases). The CDR3 sequence: CASSLTDRDGYTF. In DNA, the CDR3 is TGTGCCAGCAGCTTAACGGACAGAGATGGCTACACCTTC.